The source of this T cell receptor (beta chain) is a study of breast tumors, draining lymph nodes, adjacent tissues. Broader study findings: Tumor T cell lymph node origin was a supported hypothesis, not proven. Findings are consistent with lymph node origin and intratumoral expansion of most tumor T cells.

TCRdb re-called the multiplex PCR reads through MiXCR, storing one row per CDR3 protein. In the table there are 10,000 or so distinct CDR3 sequences, 42% of which are singletons. This CDR3 has 18 residues. Trimming took 6 bases from V and 2 from J; bases not matched to a gene: 13. Germline CDR1 reads MNHEY; CDR2 reads SMNVEV (reference sequence). This clonotype was counted ten times or more. Its antigen remains unidentified. The sequence was collected from a female donor with breast cancer. Some clones in this sample may be carry-over from other donors' samples. The gene calls are TRBV27 and TRBJ2-7; 13 positions agree with TRBD2. Sequencing was performed on tumor-adjacent breast tissue. As DNA, the CDR3 is TGTGCCAGCAGCTCAATCCGGACTAGCGGGAGCCCTCCCTACGAGCAGTACTTC. Protein sequence: CASSSIRTSGSPPYEQYF.